The clone carrying this T cell receptor beta chain was seen once. Its target is unknown. TCRdb redid the calling of the RT-PCR reads with MiXCR, one entry per CDR3 protein. The profile shows about 190,000 distinct CDR3 sequences, around 15% of them singletons. This record belongs to a study of response to subunit inactivated influenza vaccine. Study-wide results and limits: It was suggested by the authors that few new T cells are recruited by each seasonal influenza vaccination.

The CDR3 is 16 amino acids. Trimming shortened V by 8 bases and J by 0 bases, and 17 bases separated the two germline ends. The V gene's germline CDR1 is MNHEY and CDR2 SMNVEV (reference sequence). This sequence joins TRBV27 and TRBJ1-5, with a possible D match to TRBD1 (5 bases). The specimen comprised CD8+ T cells sorted from PBMCs, sampled more than 4 days after vaccination. This receptor was taken from a man aged 50-59 years who received an inactivated influenza vaccine. This chain's CDR3 is CASSYRDEYSNQPQHF. The CDR3 DNA is TGTGCCAGCTCCTACCGGGACGAATATAGCAATCAGCCCCAGCATTTT.